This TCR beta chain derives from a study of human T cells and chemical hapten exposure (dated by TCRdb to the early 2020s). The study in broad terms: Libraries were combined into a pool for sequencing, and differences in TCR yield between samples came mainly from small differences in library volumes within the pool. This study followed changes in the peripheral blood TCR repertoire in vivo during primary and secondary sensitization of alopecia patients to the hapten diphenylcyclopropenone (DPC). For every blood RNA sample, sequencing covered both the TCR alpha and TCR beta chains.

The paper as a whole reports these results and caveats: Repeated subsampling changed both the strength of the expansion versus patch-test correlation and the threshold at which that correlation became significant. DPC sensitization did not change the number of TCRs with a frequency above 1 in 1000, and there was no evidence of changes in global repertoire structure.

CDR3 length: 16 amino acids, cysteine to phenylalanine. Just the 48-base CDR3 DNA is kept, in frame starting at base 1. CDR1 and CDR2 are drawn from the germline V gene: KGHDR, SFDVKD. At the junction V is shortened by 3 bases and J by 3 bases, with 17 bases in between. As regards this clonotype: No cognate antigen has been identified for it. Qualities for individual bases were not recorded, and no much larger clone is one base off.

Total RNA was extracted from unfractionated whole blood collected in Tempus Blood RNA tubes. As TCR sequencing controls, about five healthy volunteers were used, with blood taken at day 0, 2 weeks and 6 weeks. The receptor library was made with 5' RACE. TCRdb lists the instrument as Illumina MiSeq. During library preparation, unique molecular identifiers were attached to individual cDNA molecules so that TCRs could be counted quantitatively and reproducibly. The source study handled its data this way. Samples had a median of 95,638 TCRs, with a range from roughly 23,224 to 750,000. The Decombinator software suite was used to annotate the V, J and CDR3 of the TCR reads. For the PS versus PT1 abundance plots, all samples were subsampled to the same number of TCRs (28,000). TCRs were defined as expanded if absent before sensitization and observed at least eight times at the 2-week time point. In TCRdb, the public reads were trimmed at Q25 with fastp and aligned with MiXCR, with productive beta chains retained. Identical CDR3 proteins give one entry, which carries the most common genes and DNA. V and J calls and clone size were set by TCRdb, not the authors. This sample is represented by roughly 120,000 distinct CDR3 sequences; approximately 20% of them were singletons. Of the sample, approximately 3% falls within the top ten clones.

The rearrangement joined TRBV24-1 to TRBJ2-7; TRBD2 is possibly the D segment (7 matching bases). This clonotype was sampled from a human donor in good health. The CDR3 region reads CATSDPRGQGLYEQYF. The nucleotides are TGTGCCACCAGTGATCCGCGGGGGCAGGGTCTCTACGAGCAGTACTTC.